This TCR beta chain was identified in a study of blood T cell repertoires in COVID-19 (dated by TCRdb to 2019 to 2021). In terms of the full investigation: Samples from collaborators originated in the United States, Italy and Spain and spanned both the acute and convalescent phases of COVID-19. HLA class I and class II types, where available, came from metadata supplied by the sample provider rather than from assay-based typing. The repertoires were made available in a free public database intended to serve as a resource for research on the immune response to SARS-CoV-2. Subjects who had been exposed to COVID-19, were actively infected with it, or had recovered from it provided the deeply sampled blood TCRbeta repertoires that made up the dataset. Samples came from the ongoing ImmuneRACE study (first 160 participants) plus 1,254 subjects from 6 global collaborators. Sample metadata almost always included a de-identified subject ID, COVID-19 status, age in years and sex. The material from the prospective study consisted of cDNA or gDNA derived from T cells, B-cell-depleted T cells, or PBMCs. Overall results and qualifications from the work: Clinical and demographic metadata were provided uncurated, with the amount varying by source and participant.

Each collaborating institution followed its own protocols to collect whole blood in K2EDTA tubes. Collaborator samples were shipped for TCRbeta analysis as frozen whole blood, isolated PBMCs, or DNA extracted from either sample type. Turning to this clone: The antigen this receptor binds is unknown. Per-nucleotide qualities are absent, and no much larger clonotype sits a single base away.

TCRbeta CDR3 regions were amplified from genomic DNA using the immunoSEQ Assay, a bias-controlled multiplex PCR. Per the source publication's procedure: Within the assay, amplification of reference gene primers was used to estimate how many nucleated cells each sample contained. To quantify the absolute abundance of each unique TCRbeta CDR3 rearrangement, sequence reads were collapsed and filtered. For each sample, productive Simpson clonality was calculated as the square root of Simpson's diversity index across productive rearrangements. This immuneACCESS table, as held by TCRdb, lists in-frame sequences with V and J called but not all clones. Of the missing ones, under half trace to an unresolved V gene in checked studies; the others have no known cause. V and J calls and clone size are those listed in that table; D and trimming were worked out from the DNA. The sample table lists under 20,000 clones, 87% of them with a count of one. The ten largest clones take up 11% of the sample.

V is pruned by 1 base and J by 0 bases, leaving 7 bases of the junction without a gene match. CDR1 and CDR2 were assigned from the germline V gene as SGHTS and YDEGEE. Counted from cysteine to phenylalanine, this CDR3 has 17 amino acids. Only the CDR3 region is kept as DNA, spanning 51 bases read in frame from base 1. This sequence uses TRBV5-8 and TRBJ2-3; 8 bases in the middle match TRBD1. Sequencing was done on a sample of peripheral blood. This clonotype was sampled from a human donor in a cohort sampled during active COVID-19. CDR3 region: CASSLTTGALSTDTQYF. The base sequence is TGTGCCAGCAGCTTGACGACAGGGGCCCTGAGCACAGATACGCAGTATTTT. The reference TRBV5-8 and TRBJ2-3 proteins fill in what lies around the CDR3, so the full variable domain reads EAGVTQSPTHLIKTRGQQATLRCSPISGHTSVYWYQQALGLGLQFLLWYDEGEERNRGNFPPRFSGRQFPNYSSELNVNALELEDSALYLCASSLTTGALSTDTQYFGPGTRLTVL.